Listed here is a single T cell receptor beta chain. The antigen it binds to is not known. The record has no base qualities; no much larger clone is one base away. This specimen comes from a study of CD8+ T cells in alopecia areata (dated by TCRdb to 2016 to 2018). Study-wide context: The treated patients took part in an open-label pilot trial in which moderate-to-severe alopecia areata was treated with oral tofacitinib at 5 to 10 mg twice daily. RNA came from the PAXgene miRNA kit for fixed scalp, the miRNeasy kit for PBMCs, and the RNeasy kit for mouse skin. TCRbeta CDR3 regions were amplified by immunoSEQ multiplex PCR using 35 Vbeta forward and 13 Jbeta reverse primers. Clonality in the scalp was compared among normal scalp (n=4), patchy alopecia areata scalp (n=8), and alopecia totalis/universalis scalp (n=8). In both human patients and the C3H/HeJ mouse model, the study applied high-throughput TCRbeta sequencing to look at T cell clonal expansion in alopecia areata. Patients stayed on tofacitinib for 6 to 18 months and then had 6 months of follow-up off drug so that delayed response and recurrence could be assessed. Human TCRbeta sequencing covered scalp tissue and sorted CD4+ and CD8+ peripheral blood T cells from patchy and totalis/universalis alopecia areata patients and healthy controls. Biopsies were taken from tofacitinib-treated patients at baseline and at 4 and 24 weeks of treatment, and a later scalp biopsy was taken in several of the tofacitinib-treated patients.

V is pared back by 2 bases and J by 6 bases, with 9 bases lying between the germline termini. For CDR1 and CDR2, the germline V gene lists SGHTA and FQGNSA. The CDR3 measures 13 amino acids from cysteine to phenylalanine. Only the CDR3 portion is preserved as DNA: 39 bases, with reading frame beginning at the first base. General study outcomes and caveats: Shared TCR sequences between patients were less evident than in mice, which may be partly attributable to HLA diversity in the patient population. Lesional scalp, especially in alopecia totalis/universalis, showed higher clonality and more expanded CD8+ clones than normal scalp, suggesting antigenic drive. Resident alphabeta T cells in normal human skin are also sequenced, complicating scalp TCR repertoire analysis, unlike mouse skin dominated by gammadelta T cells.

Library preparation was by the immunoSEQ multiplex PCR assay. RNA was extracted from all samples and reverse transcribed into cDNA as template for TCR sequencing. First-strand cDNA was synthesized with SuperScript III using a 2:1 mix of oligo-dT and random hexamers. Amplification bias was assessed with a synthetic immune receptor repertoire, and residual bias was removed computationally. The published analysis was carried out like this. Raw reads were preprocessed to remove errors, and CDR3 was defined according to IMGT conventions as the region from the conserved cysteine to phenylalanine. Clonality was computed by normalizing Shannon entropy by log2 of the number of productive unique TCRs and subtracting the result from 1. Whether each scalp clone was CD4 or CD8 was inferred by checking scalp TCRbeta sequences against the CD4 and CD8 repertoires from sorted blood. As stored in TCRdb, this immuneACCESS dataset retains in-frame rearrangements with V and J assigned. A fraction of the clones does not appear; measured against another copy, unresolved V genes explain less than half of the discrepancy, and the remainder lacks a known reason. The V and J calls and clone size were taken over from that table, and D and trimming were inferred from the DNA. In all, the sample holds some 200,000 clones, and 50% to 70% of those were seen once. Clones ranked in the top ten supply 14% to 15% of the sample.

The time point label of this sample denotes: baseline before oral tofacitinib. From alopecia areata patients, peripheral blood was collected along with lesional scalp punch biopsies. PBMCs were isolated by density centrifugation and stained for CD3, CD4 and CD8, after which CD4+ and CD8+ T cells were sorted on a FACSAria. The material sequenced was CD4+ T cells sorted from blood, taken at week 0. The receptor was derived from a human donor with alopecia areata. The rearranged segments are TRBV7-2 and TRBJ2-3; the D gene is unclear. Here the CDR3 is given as CASSLSLADTQYF. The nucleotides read TGTGCCAGCAGCTTATCTCTTGCGGATACGCAGTATTTT.